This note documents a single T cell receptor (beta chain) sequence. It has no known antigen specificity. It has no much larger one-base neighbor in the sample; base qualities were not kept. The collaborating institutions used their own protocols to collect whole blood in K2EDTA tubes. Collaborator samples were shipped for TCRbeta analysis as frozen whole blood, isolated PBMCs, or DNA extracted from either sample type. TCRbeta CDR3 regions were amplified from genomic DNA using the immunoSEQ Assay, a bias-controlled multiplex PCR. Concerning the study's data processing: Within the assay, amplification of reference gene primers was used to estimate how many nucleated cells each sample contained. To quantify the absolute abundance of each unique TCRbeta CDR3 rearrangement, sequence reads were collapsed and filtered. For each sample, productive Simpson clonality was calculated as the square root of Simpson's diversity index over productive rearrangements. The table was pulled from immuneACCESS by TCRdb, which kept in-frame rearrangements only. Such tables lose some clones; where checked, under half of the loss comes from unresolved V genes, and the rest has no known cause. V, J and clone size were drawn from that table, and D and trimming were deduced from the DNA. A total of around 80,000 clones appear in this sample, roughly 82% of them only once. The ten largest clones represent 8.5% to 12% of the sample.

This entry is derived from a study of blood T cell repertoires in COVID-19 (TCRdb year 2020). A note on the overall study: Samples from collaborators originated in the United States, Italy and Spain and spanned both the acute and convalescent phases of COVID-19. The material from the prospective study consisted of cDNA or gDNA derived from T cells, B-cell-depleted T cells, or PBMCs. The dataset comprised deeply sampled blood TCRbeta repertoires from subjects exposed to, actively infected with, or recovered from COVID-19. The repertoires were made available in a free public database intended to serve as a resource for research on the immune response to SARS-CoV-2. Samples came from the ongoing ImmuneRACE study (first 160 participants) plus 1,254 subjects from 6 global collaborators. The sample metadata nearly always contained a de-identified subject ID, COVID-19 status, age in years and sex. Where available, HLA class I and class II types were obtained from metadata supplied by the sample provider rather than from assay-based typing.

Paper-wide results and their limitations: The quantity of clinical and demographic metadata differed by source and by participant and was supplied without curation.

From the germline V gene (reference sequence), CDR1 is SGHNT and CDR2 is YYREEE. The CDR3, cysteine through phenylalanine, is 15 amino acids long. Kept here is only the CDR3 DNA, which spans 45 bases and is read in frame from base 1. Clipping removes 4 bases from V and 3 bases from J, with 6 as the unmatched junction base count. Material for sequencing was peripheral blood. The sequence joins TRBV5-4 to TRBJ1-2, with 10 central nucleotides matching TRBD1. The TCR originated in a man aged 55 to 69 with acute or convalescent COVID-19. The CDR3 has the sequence CASSPDRGRDYGYTF. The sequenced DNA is TGTGCCAGCAGCCCAGACAGGGGGCGCGACTATGGCTACACCTTC.